These T cell receptor beta chains were read from a single sample in a study of T cells in Graves' hyperthyroidism and ophthalmopathy. TCRdb processed the multiplex PCR reads anew with MiXCR; each CDR3 protein has one entry. Here the sample spans roughly 570,000 distinct CDR3 sequences, around 42% being singletons. The sequenced sample was peripheral blood or thyroid tissue (not recorded which). Receptors originate from a woman younger than 30 with Graves' hyperthyroidism. CDR3s leave out the opening cysteine and the closing phenylalanine or tryptophan. The order of the fields is CDR3 protein, V gene, J gene.

ASKGQDAYGYT	TRBV9	TRBJ1-2
SVHLSGLNTGELF	TRBV29-1	TRBJ2-2
ASSLRAGDAKNIQY	TRBV7-4	TRBJ2-4
AISYRTSELHEQY	TRBV10-3	TRBJ2-7
ASSYGGRDHYEQY	TRBV6-2/TRBV6-3	TRBJ2-7
ASSATSGQMVSYEQY	TRBV4-2	TRBJ2-7
ASSWTSGGGNTIY	TRBV7-3	TRBJ1-3
AGSPKTGENTEAF	TRBV11-2	TRBJ1-1
AISRTGGAPGNQPQH	TRBV10-3	TRBJ1-5
SARGSPGQSSYEQY	TRBV20-1	TRBJ2-7
ASSTSTSSGNTIY	TRBV5-1	TRBJ1-3
SSTGLRNQPQH	TRBV29-1	TRBJ1-5
ASSKNRGGTEAF	TRBV19	TRBJ1-1
ATGDRSNQPQH	TRBV24-1	TRBJ1-5
ATRQENTEAF	TRBV5-4	TRBJ1-1
ASSVGQGKIYGYT	TRBV9	TRBJ1-2
SVEAQAATGELF	TRBV29-1	TRBJ2-2
ASSFRRGARETQY	TRBV12-3/TRBV12-4	TRBJ2-5
ASSVGETQH	TRBV2	TRBJ1-5
ASSLTKGNEQF	TRBV7-3	-
ASREETKY	TRBV27	TRBJ2-5
SAREQGEMETQY	TRBV20-1	TRBJ2-5
ASGRSSYEQY	TRBV19	TRBJ2-7
ASSFLASGDYEQY	TRBV28	TRBJ2-7
ASSSSSTGYEQY	TRBV5-4	TRBJ2-7
ASSPDTIY	TRBV7-3	TRBJ1-3
ASRGLGNTEAF	TRBV6-2/TRBV6-3	TRBJ1-1
ASSYSFVTSTNEKLF	TRBV2	TRBJ1-4
SATITAGYEQY	TRBV20-1	TRBJ2-7
ASSVLDREASGANVLT	TRBV9	TRBJ2-6
ASSLAYNEQF	TRBV5-1	TRBJ2-1
ASSYSVREGLTGELF	TRBV6-7	TRBJ2-2
ASSIPGNYYNEQF	TRBV19	TRBJ2-1
SASVDTGELTSDSEEQY	TRBV20-1	TRBJ2-7
ASSTHQPQH	TRBV6-1	TRBJ1-5
SVEEHGISYEH	TRBV29-1	TRBJ1-5
ASSEWRGRQPQH	TRBV6-1	TRBJ1-5
ASSRWRRYGYT	TRBV12-3/TRBV12-4	TRBJ1-2
ASSFAPGELF	TRBV7-3	TRBJ2-2
ASSFDPQGPNTGELF	TRBV7-6	TRBJ2-2
ASSLAHKSLAGSSYEQY	TRBV7-6	TRBJ2-7
ASSPDRANTGELF	TRBV11-3	TRBJ2-2
SASPSGSRTDTQY	TRBV20-1	TRBJ2-3
ASSLQRDYEQY	TRBV12-3/TRBV12-4	TRBJ2-7
VSSLRGASYNSPLH	TRBV7-9	TRBJ1-6
SAKLQGAGT	TRBV20-1	TRBJ1-2
ASESSAYNEQF	TRBV19	TRBJ2-2